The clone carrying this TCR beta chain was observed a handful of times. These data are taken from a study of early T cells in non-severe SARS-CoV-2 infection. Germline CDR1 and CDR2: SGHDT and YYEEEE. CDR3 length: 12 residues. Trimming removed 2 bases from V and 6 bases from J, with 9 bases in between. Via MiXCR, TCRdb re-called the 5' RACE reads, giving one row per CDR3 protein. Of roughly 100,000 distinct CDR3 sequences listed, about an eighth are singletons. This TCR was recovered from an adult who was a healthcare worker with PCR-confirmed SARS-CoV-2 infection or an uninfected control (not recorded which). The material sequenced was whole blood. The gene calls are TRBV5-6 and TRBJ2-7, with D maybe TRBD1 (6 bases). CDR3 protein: CASSFTRGEQYF. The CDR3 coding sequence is TGTGCCAGCAGCTTCACCAGGGGCGAGCAGTACTTC.